This T cell receptor beta chain stems from a study of T cell repertoires in cytomegalovirus infection. This clonotype was detected a few times. Its antigen is as yet unknown. This CDR3 has 14 residues. Trimming cost V 3 bases and J 13 bases, with 19 bases left between them. Germline loops: CDR1 MGHRA, CDR2 YSYEKL. In TCRdb, the reads were re-called with MiXCR into one record per CDR3 protein. This sample has some 900,000 distinct CDR3 sequences, with around a third found just once. The source is a human donor in good health (CMV status not recorded). Some clones in this sample may be carry-over from other donors' samples. The source material was cultured CD8+ T cells from PBMCs, sampled from culture after CMV antigen stimulation. The chain is built from TRBV4-1 and TRBJ2-1; possible D gene TRBD2, 5 bases. CDR3 sequence reads: CASSQQPGTTPQFF. The CDR3, as DNA: TGCGCCAGCAGCCAGCAACCGGGAACAACGCCCCAGTTCTTC.